The 32 T cell receptor beta chains below come from one sample, sequenced in a study of post-analysis software for immune sequencing data. cDNA libraries for TCR beta contained unique molecular identifiers. TCRdb reanalysed the PCR reads using MiXCR and keeps one entry per CDR3 protein. The repertoire consists of a few hundred thousand distinct CDR3 sequences, with approximately 34% occurring once and the leading ten covering 4.5% to 5.5%. The study's findings and limits: Among roughly five TRBV segments more frequent in patients than controls were TRBV5-6, TRBV5-1 and TRBV20-1.

Their antigens are not known. Sequencing input: blood. The receptors here all came from a girl aged 10-17 years with multiple sclerosis.

The chain combines TRBV20-1 with TRBJ1-2, with TRBD1 matching over 10 bases. V lost 7 bases and J lost 3; bases outside the gene matches: 5. CDR3 length: 13 residues. Germline V gene data show CDR1 as DFQATT and CDR2 as SNEGSKA (reference sequence). CDR3 DNA sequence: TGCAGTGTAAGACAGGGGGCTGACTATGGCTACACCTTC. Protein sequence: CSVRQGADYGYTF.

This clonotype has just a few counts. V gene TRBV6-2 or TRBV6-3 combines with J gene TRBJ2-2; 11 nucleotides line up with TRBD2. With V trimmed by 2 bases and J by 0 bases, 2 bases remained unmatched. Germline CDR1 MNHEY, CDR2 SVGEGT. CDR3 size: 17 residues. CDR3 nucleotide sequence: TGTGCCAGCAGTTACCCGACTAGCGGGGCGAACACCGGGGAGCTGTTTTTT. Its translation: CASSYPTSGANTGELFF.

CDR3 nucleotide sequence: TGTGCCAGCAGTTACCCCGGACTAGCGCAGGAGCAGTTCTTC. Protein sequence: CASSYPGLAQEQFF. The chain links TRBV6-5 to TRBJ2-1, with 9 bases identical to TRBD2. The CDR3 spans 14 residues. The germline CDR1 and CDR2 sequences are MNHEY and SVGAGI. With 2 bases clipped from V and 10 bases from J, the junction kept 6 bases outside the gene matches.

This clonotype was observed many times. The chain recombines TRBV12-3 or TRBV12-4 with TRBJ1-2; D is uncertain. The germline V and J ends were trimmed by 3 bases and 7 bases, with 12 bases remaining between them. The CDR3 loop spans 13 amino acids. DNA of the CDR3: TGTGCCAGCAGTTTTCCGGGAGGGTCTGGCTACACCTTC. It translates to CASSFPGGSGYTF.

About this clonotype itself: One end of the junction varies from germline; a read error may be responsible. The genes are TRBV5-1 and TRBJ2-2; 12 bases fit TRBD2. The V gene's germline CDR1 is SGHRS and CDR2 YFSETQ. The CDR3 consists of 18 residues. The CDR3 bases are TGCGCCAGCAGCCCAACGACTAGCGGGGGCGATCGAACCGGGGAGCGGTTTTTT. Its protein is CASSPTTSGGDRTGERFF.

This clonotype was observed a single time. This could be a read error, since a much larger clone is one nucleotide away. The chain has TRBV7-8 and TRBJ2-3; tentative D call: TRBD2 (6 bases). The germline V gene encodes CDR1 SGHVS and CDR2 FQNEAQ. CDR3 size: 13 residues. The CDR3 reads CAGSLARTDTQYF. Here the CDR3 DNA reads TGTGCCGGCAGCCTAGCGCGAACAGATACGCAGTATTTT.

This clonotype was found many times. V usage is TRBV12-3 or TRBV12-4 and J usage is TRBJ2-1, with D perhaps assigned TRBD1 or TRBD2 (6 bases each). CDR3 size: 15 residues. V gave up 4 bases and J gave up 7 bases, with 17 bases separating them. CDR3 protein: CASSSDRRGVNEQFF. CDR3 bases: TGTGCCAGCAGTTCCGATAGGAGGGGGGTGAATGAGCAGTTCTTC.

This chain connects TRBV12-3 or TRBV12-4 to TRBJ1-2; the D is unclear. CDR3 length equals 14 residues. V lost 5 bases and J 5 bases, leaving 15 bases between the germline ends. In DNA, the CDR3 is TGTGCCAGCAGTCCTACGCAACACCTTTATGGCTACACCTTC. This encodes CASSPTQHLYGYTF.

This clonotype was seen many times. This chain links TRBV12-3 or TRBV12-4 with TRBJ1-2, with 12 bases that match TRBD1. V shed 3 bases, J shed 7 bases, and the junction held 9 bases outside the gene matches. This CDR3 has 16 residues. In nucleotides, the CDR3 is TGTGCCAGCAGTTTTGTTCCGGGACAGGGGGCCTTTGGCTACACCTTC. Protein product: CASSFVPGQGAFGYTF.

This clonotype was observed at least ten times. Here the CDR3 DNA reads TGCGCCAGCAGCTTGGCCTTGGACTTCTACACAGATACGCAGTATTTT. It is translated as CASSLALDFYTDTQYF. The chain has TRBV5-1 and TRBJ2-3; perhaps TRBD2 as D (5 bases). This CDR3 is 16 amino acids long. Germline V lookup: CDR1 SGHRS, CDR2 YFSETQ. V gave up 0 bases and J gave up 2 bases, with 13 bases separating them.

About this clonotype: A much more abundant neighbour one base away suggests this may be a read error. The rearrangement links TRBV11-2 to TRBJ1-2; no clear D. Germline V lookup: CDR1 SGHAT, CDR2 FQNNGV. Trimming removed 8 bases from V and 4 bases from J, with 14 bases in between. The CDR3 is 13 amino acids. The CDR3 here is CASCSRLSYGYTF. CDR3 sequence (DNA): TGTGCCAGCTGCTCCCGACTAAGCTATGGCTACACCTTC.

The V gene is TRBV7-8, the J gene TRBJ2-3; perhaps TRBD1 as D (5 bases). The germline CDR1 and CDR2 sequences are SGHVS and FQNEAQ. The CDR3 consists of 16 residues. V was trimmed by 2 bases and J by 2 bases, leaving 14 bases between them. CDR3 sequence: CASSLLGLKDTDTQYF. The CDR3 DNA reads TGTGCCAGCAGCTTATTGGGGCTGAAAGACACAGATACGCAGTATTTT.

Concerning this clonotype itself: A single base separates this from a much larger clone, so it may be a read error. The J gene is TRBJ1-2, the V gene TRBV12-3 or TRBV12-4; D gene ambiguous. The length of the CDR3 is 12 residues. V lost 7 bases and J 5 bases, leaving 11 bases between the germline ends. CDR3 coding DNA: TGTGCCAGCACTAAGACGGGATATGGCTACACCTTC. Protein: CASTKTGYGYTF.

The chain is built from TRBV6-2 or TRBV6-3 and TRBJ1-2; no firm D call. Trimming removed 6 bases from V and 6 bases from J, with 23 bases in between. The CDR3 consists of 16 residues. Per the germline V gene, CDR1 is MNHEY and CDR2 is SVGEGT. CDR3 loop: CASRNSDYTVLNGYTF. Here the CDR3 DNA reads TGTGCCAGCAGAAACTCAGACTACACCGTTCTAAATGGCTACACCTTC.

With respect to this clonotype: Without the conserved terminal phenylalanine or tryptophan, this CDR3 likely stems from a read error. This rearrangement joins TRBV15 to TRBJ1-1, with 10 bases that match TRBD1. Germline lookup yields CDR1 LNHNV and CDR2 YYDKDF (reference sequence). V trimming: 1 base; J trimming: 5 bases; junction bases outside the gene matches: 7. The CDR3 covers 16 residues. The CDR3 DNA reads as TGTGCCACCAGCAGAGGGGTTCGGGGACAGGGGACTGAAGCTTTCGTT. Its protein product is CATSRGVRGQGTEAFV.

The rearrangement joins TRBV5-1 to TRBJ2-7; D remains ambiguous. The CDR3 runs 15 residues. Trimming removed 4 bases from V and 0 bases from J, with 14 bases in between. The germline gives CDR1 SGHRS, CDR2 YFSETQ. In DNA form, the CDR3 reads TGCGCCAGCAGCAACCGAAACTTCGACTCCTACGAGCAGTACTTC. Translation gives CASSNRNFDSYEQYF.

In its sample, this clonotype was seen many times. The chain uses TRBV7-9 and TRBJ2-1; weak D call: TRBD2 (6 bases). This CDR3 has 14 amino acids. V gave up 1 base and J gave up 13 bases, with 17 bases separating them. CDR1 and CDR2 from the germline V gene are SEHNR and FQNEAQ (reference sequence). CDR3 region: CASSLGEVSVGQFF. CDR3 coding DNA: TGTGCCAGCAGCTTAGGGGAGGTTAGCGTTGGACAGTTCTTC.

The chain uses TRBV4-2 and TRBJ2-1; D tentatively reads TRBD1 or TRBD2 (5 bases each). CDR1 LGHNA and CDR2 YNFKEQ come from the germline V gene. CDR3 length: 14 residues. Trimming stripped 1 base from V and 7 bases from J, with 11 bases between. In nucleotides, the CDR3 is TGTGCCAGCAGCCAAGGAGTTGGGGGAAATGAGCAGTTCTTC. It yields the protein CASSQGVGGNEQFF.

This clonotype was observed many times. The V gene is TRBV3-1, the J gene TRBJ2-5; possible D gene TRBD1, 6 bases. With 4 bases removed from V and 2 bases from J, the gap between germline ends came to 11 bases. Germline V gives CDR1 LGHDT, CDR2 YNNKEL (reference sequence). CDR3 length equals 14 residues. The CDR3 loop is CASSLRTVQETQYF. DNA of the CDR3: TGTGCCAGCAGCCTGAGGACAGTTCAAGAGACCCAGTACTTC.

J is TRBJ1-2 and V is TRBV12-3 or TRBV12-4; D may be TRBD1 (5 bases). The CDR3 has 15 amino acids. V was trimmed by 9 bases and J by 4 bases, leaving 21 bases between them. The CDR3 region is CASTVVGVNSYGYTF. The CDR3 DNA reads TGTGCCAGTACAGTTGTAGGGGTGAACTCCTATGGCTACACCTTC.

In this sample, this clonotype turned up many times. The V call is TRBV29-1, the J call TRBJ2-7; tentatively, D is TRBD1 (5 bases). The germline CDR1 and CDR2 sequences are SQVTM and ANQGSEA. CDR3 size: 12 residues. V lost 7 bases to trimming and J lost 3 bases, with 13 bases between them. In DNA form, the CDR3 reads TGCAGCGCCGCTAGACAGAACTACGAGCAGTACTTC. This gives the protein CSAARQNYEQYF.

This chain joins TRBV6-1 and TRBJ2-1; D not resolved. The CDR3 has 15 residues. The V end lost 2 bases, the J end lost 5 bases, and 13 bases lay between the germline ends. In germline, CDR1 is MNHNS, CDR2 SASEGT. For the CDR3, the DNA is TGTGCCAGCAGTGAATGGAAAGGGCACGACAATGAGCAGTTCTTC. Translating gives CASSEWKGHDNEQFF.

This clonotype was seen more than once but under ten times. V is TRBV20-1 and J is TRBJ2-1; TRBD2 agrees at 11 bases. Germline V lookup: CDR1 DFQATT, CDR2 SNEGSKA (reference sequence). The CDR3 totals 15 residues. The junction had 4 bases not matched to a gene; V was cut back by 2 bases and J by 4 bases. The CDR3 DNA is TGCAGTGCTAGAACGACTAGCGGGGAATACAATGAGCAGTTCTTC. Translated: CSARTTSGEYNEQFF.

The sample holds many counts of this clonotype. The rearrangement uses TRBV4-2 and TRBJ1-2; no clear D gene. This CDR3 has 14 residues. Trimming pared 0 bases from V and 6 bases from J, leaving 11 bases between. Germline loops: CDR1 LGHNA, CDR2 YNFKEQ. Here the CDR3 DNA reads TGTGCCAGCAGCCAAGACTATGGACGGGATGGCTACACCTTC. This sequence encodes CASSQDYGRDGYTF.

Comments on this clonotype: A clone one base away is much larger, so this may be a read error. The chain uses TRBV7-9 and TRBJ2-1, with TRBD2 identical over 9 bases. V was clipped by 4 bases and J by 6 bases; unmatched bases: 4. The length of the CDR3 is 14 residues. Germline V CDR1 and CDR2: SEHNR, FQNEAQ (reference sequence). CDR3 sequence: CASSSGTSSNEQFF. The CDR3 nucleotides are TGTGCCAGCAGCTCCGGGACTAGCAGCAATGAGCAGTTCTTC.

This sequence joins TRBV5-1 and TRBJ2-5; D perhaps matches TRBD2 (5 bases). This CDR3 region has 17 residues. Germline CDR1 SGHRS, CDR2 YFSETQ. The V and J ends lost 0 bases and 11 bases respectively, with 26 bases between them. DNA of the CDR3: TGCGCCAGCAGCTTGGCCTCTAGCTGGGGTTCCTGCAATGAGCAGTACTTC. Its translation: CASSLASSWGSCNEQYF.

This clonotype was counted ten times or more. The J gene is TRBJ1-1, the V gene TRBV6-5, with 7 bases aligning to TRBD1. This CDR3 has 13 residues. V shed 7 bases, J shed 6 bases, and the junction held 8 bases outside the gene matches. Looked up from germline, CDR1 is MNHEY and CDR2 is SVGAGI. Here the CDR3 reads CASKWDSSAEAFF. Here the CDR3 DNA reads TGTGCCAGCAAATGGGACAGTTCCGCTGAAGCTTTCTTT.

This clonotype came up a few times. The chain couples TRBV19 to TRBJ1-2; no clear D gene. Trimming took off 7 bases at V and 0 bases at J, with 9 bases between the two ends. CDR1 and CDR2 (germline): LNHDA, SQIVND (reference sequence). This CDR3 has 13 amino acids. CDR3 residues: CASTTTANYGYTF. The CDR3 DNA reads TGTGCCAGTACGACAACCGCTAACTATGGCTACACCTTC.

For this clonotype: This may stem from a read error, because a much larger clone lies one nucleotide away. The J gene is TRBJ2-1, the V gene TRBV7-2; D gene uncertain. The J call could be wrong; TRBJ2-7 is a better fit for the DNA end. Germline-derived CDR1 and CDR2 are SGHTA and FQGNSA. This CDR3 contains 14 residues. The CDR3 sequence: CASSLAPRPNEQYF. CDR3 nucleotide sequence: TGTGCCAGCAGCTTAGCCCCCAGGCCCAATGAGCAGTACTTC.

This chain's CDR3 is CSARVTGSGASGANVLTF. Here the CDR3 DNA reads TGCAGTGCTAGAGTTACGGGTTCGGGAGCCTCTGGGGCCAACGTCCTGACTTTC. The chain has TRBV20-1 and TRBJ2-6, with D tentatively TRBD2 (6 bases). The CDR3 spans 18 residues. Trimming cost V 1 base and J 0 bases, with 16 bases left between them. CDR1 and CDR2 (germline): DFQATT, SNEGSKA (reference sequence).

Ten or more counts support this clonotype. The chain combines TRBV4-2 with TRBJ1-6; TRBD1 might be the D (5 bases). The length of the CDR3 is 14 residues. The germline gives CDR1 LGHNA, CDR2 YNFKEQ. V lost 1 base and J lost 4, with 5 bases in between. CDR3 residues: CASSQGTYNSPLHF. As DNA, the CDR3 is TGTGCCAGCAGCCAAGGGACATATAATTCACCCCTCCACTTT.

This chain joins TRBV18 and TRBJ1-1, with 9 bases identical to TRBD1. V was pared by 8 bases and J by 3 bases, with 7 bases of the junction left unmatched. The CDR3 runs 14 residues. Germline values: CDR1 KGHSH, CDR2 LQKENI. CDR3 nucleotides: TGTGCCAGCGCGGGACAGGGTATGTACACTGAAGCTTTCTTT. Amino acid sequence: CASAGQGMYTEAFF.